The clone carrying this TCR beta chain has ten or more counts. Germline V gene lookup returns CDR1 LGHNT and CDR2 FRNRAP. V dropped 3 bases and J dropped 0 bases, with 12 bases sitting between them. The CDR3 contains 16 residues. The record originates from a study of early T cells in non-severe SARS-CoV-2 infection. One entry per CDR3 protein, called by TCRdb with MiXCR from the 5' RACE reads. This table has 40,000 to 55,000 distinct CDR3 sequences, roughly 7.7% appearing once. J is TRBJ2-1 and V is TRBV12-5; D unclear. The source of this sequence is an adult who was a healthcare worker with PCR-confirmed SARS-CoV-2 infection or an uninfected control (not recorded which). The specimen was whole blood. DNA for the CDR3: TGTGCTAGTGGTTTCAGCCCCATCAGCTCCTACAATGAGCAGTTCTTC. Its protein product is CASGFSPISSYNEQFF.